A single sample gave rise to the 2 T cell receptor beta chains below, sequenced in a study of sequential checkpoint blockade in melanoma. Treatment specified: randomized to nivolumab then ipilimumab (arm A) or the reverse (arm B). This table comes from immunoSEQ multiplex PCR, and its TCRdb copy is limited to in-frame clones, with some not included. The sample consists of a few hundred clones, roughly a sixth of them appearing once. The material was tumor tissue (inferred from file names), obtained from a patient given nivolumab and ipilimumab in sequence. These receptors were collected from a human donor with melanoma.

Remarks on this clone: The CDR3 end is not reached by the read, which stops 1 residue before it; the germline J gene fills it in. The chain carries TRBV10-3 and TRBJ1-3; TRBD1 aligns across 11 bases. With 2 bases clipped from V and 8 bases from J, the junction kept 5 bases outside the gene matches. The germline CDR1 and CDR2 sequences are ENHRY and SYGVKD. CDR3 length: 15 residues. This CDR3 is CAISEPGDRGDTIYF. The covered CDR3 bases are TGTGCCATCAGTGAGCCGGGGGACAGGGGGGACACCATATAT.

This chain joins TRBV6-8 and TRBJ2-3; possibly TRBD2 for D (5 bases). The germline gives CDR1 MNHGY, CDR2 SAAAGT. The V and J ends lost 10 bases and 0 bases respectively, with 17 bases between them. The CDR3 is 15 residues long. As DNA, the CDR3 is TGTGCCACCCAACCGGGAACTATTAGCACAGATACGCAGTATTTT. Amino acids: CATQPGTISTDTQYF.